Listed below are T cell receptor beta chains from one sample, sequenced in a study of radiation and T cells in renal cell carcinoma. TCRdb keeps only in-frame clones here, not all; method: immunoSEQ multiplex PCR. Of 40,000 to 50,000 clones listed, around 83% are singletons. The specimen comprised blood, sampled from a patient whose treatment included radiotherapy and nephrectomy. Receptor source: a woman in her 70s with renal cell carcinoma. CDR3s include the opening cysteine and the closing phenylalanine or tryptophan. Fields, in order: D gene, J gene, V gene, clone size, CDR3 protein, CDR3 DNA. A D gene is named only where the DNA matches it firmly. Rows give clone size only sometimes, using once, few, many, or a class for an expanded clone.

NA | TRBJ2-7 | TRBV5-6 | NA | CASSPTGTSYEQYF | TGTGCCAGCAGCCCTACGGGGACCTCCTACGAGCAGTACTTC
NA | TRBJ1-1 | TRBV29-1 | once | CSVGRQGTAEAFF | TGCAGCGTTGGCCGTCAGGGGACCGCTGAAGCTTTCTTT
NA | TRBJ1-5 | TRBV6-1 | NA | CASSDSVEQPQHF | TGTGCCAGCAGTGACAGCGTAGAGCAGCCCCAGCATTTT
TRBD1 | TRBJ2-2 | TRBV27 | NA | CASSSGTGGGELFF | TGTGCCAGCAGTTCCGGGACAGGGGGCGGGGAGCTGTTTTTT
NA | TRBJ1-4 | TRBV20-1 | NA | CSARASGKLFF | TGCAGTGCTAGGGCGAGCGGGAAACTGTTTTTT
TRBD1 | TRBJ2-5 | TRBV6-1 | NA | CASSQGGRGQETQYF | TGTGCCAGCAGCCAAGGGGGCAGGGGGCAAGAGACCCAGTACTTC
NA | TRBJ1-1 | TRBV7-3 | NA | CASSPGGAGSEAFF | TGTGCCAGCAGCCCCGGAGGGGCAGGGAGTGAAGCTTTCTTT
NA | TRBJ1-1 | TRBV28 | NA | CASTSEGSMNTEAFF | TGTGCCAGCACCTCGGAGGGCAGCATGAACACTGAAGCTTTCTTT
NA | TRBJ2-7 | TRBV7-8 | NA | CASSRDGPYLEQYF | TGTGCCAGCAGCAGGGACGGCCCTTACTTGGAGCAGTACTTC
NA | TRBJ2-3 | TRBV18 | NA | CASSAGAGSTDTQYF | TGTGCCAGCTCAGCCGGCGCGGGTAGCACAGATACGCAGTATTTT
NA | TRBJ2-1 | TRBV19 | NA | CASRGGQGYNEQFF | TGTGCCAGTCGGGGGGGACAGGGCTACAATGAGCAGTTCTTC
TRBD1 | TRBJ1-6 | TRBV27 | NA | CASSLRRGGSPLHF | TGTGCCAGCAGTTTACGCAGGGGGGGGTCACCCCTCCACTTT
NA | TRBJ1-1 | TRBV2 | many | CASSGNILQGTEAFF | TGTGCCAGCAGTGGCAACATCCTCCAGGGCACTGAAGCTTTCTTT
TRBD2 | TRBJ2-3 | TRBV30 | NA | CAWRGLGRTDTQYF | TGTGCCTGGAGGGGACTAGGTCGCACAGATACGCAGTATTTT
NA | TRBJ2-7 | TRBV5-6 | NA | CASSLVNEQYF | TGTGCCAGCAGCTTGGTTAACGAGCAGTACTTC
NA | TRBJ1-2 | TRBV6-5 | NA | CASSFGQRTNYGYTF | TGTGCCAGCAGTTTCGGACAGCGTACTAACTATGGCTACACCTTC
NA | TRBJ2-7 | TRBV23-1 | NA | CASSQIVGNF | TGCGCCAGCAGTCAGATCGTTGGTAACTTC
TRBD1 | TRBJ2-7 | TRBV5-1 | NA | CASSTGQGSWEQYF | TGCGCCAGCAGCACGGGACAGGGTTCGTGGGAGCAGTACTTC
NA | TRBJ1-2 | TRBV10-3 | NA | CAISAGGDYGYTF | TGTGCCATCAGTGCCGGGGGAGACTATGGCTACACCTTC
TRBD1 | TRBJ1-6 | TRBV4-3 | NA | CASSQDPGQSYNSPLHF | TGCGCCAGCAGCCAAGATCCGGGACAGTCCTATAATTCACCCCTCCACTTT
NA | TRBJ1-2 | TRBV5-1 | NA | CASSPTGIYGYTF | TGCGCCAGCAGCCCCACGGGAATCTATGGCTACACCTTC
NA | TRBJ1-2 | TRBV6-5 | NA | CASSYSILEGGYTF | TGTGCCAGCAGTTACTCGATATTGGAGGGGGGCTACACCTTC
NA | TRBJ1-5 | TRBV5-6 | NA | CASSSRLRQSNQPQHF | TGTGCCAGCAGCTCGAGGTTGCGACAAAGCAATCAGCCCCAGCATTTT
NA | TRBJ2-2 | TRBV7-2 | NA | CASSLPVRGYTGELFF | TGTGCCAGCAGCCTACCGGTCCGGGGGTACACTGGGGAGCTGTTTTTT
NA | TRBJ2-5 | TRBV2 | once | CASKGGRETQYF | TGTGCCAGCAAGGGGGGCAGGGAGACCCAGTACTTC
NA | TRBJ2-3 | TRBV6-4 | NA | CASSAETTDTQYF | TGTGCCAGCAGTGCAGAGACCACAGATACGCAGTATTTT
TRBD2 | TRBJ2-1 | TRBV7-9 | few | CASWGGGVYNEQFF | TGTGCCAGCTGGGGGGGAGGTGTCTACAATGAGCAGTTCTTC
TRBD2 | TRBJ2-7 | TRBV5-1 | medium-sized | CASSSEPGLAGALQYF | TGCGCCAGCAGCTCAGAACCGGGACTAGCGGGAGCTCTGCAGTACTTC
NA | TRBJ1-2 | TRBV27 | NA | CASSLSRGPVYGYTF | TGTGCCAGCAGTTTATCAAGGGGACCGGTTTATGGCTACACCTTC
TRBD1 | TRBJ2-1 | TRBV5-4 | NA | CASSWGQGKSMEQFF | TGTGCCAGCAGCTGGGGACAGGGCAAATCAATGGAGCAGTTCTTC
NA | TRBJ1-1 | TRBV2 | NA | CASSVDRRDTEAFF | TGTGCCAGCAGCGTTGACCGACGGGACACTGAAGCTTTCTTT